The clone carrying this T cell receptor beta chain has only a few counts. This record comes from a study of regulatory T cells in long-lasting Graves disease. V dropped 7 bases and J dropped 9; count of bases not matched to a gene: 12. Germline values: CDR1 MNHNS, CDR2 SASEGT. The CDR3 runs to 16 residues. Arm-PCR of CDR3 regions with iRepertoire HTBI primers generated TCR beta libraries. TCRdb re-derived calls from the multiplex PCR reads in MiXCR, one entry per CDR3 protein. The sample has 350,000 to 450,000 distinct CDR3 sequences; 14% to 15% are singletons. The time point was: newly diagnosed GD, antithyroid drugs for less than 3 months. Extracted RNA from PBMCs served as the source of the TCR library. Xi'an, China, was home to the endocrinology department that provided patients. This sample also appeared in a second study, on T cells in Graves' hyperthyroidism and ophthalmopathy. That paper adds: Researchers ran a first-round RT-PCR on the TCR CDR3 using the HTBI primer set. Classification by a 13 V-J model distinguished ophthalmopathy from stable hyperthyroidism.

The TCR originated in a woman aged 30 to 39 with Graves disease. The source was peripheral blood mononuclear cells (PBMCs), collected at new diagnosis, from a patient treated with antithyroid drugs. V gene TRBV6-1 combines with J gene TRBJ2-7, with 16 bases that match TRBD2. CDR3 in amino acids: CASTSRGTSGRAVQYF. CDR3 DNA sequence: TGTGCCAGCACCTCACGCGGGACTAGCGGGAGGGCCGTGCAGTACTTC.